The clone carrying this T cell receptor beta chain came up once. The CDR3 has 18 residues. In germline, CDR1 is MDHEN, CDR2 SYDVKM. Trimming left V 5 bases short and J 3 bases short, with 24 bases between. The record originates from a study of shared clonotypes between healthy human individuals. The data were produced by immunoSEQ multiplex PCR, yet TCRdb's version contains in-frame clones alone and is incomplete. Here the sample spans about 710,000 clones, around three quarters being singletons. V usage is TRBV28 and J usage is TRBJ2-3; a possible D gene is TRBD2 (6 bases). The source material was memory CD4+ T cells sorted from blood. The sample's subset: CD45RA-negative fraction. The receptor was derived from a woman aged 30 to 39 in good health. In DNA form, the CDR3 reads TGTGCCAGCAGTGGCATGGGCGGGAACCTTGTCTTGACAGATACGCAGTATTTT. Translation gives CASSGMGGNLVLTDTQYF.